The entry below gives a single T cell receptor beta chain sequence along with its context. This sample is drawn from a study of cytomegalovirus exposure and HLA in healthy donors. Use of 60 Vbeta and 13 Jbeta primers characterized the PCR. Measured with immunoSEQ multiplex PCR; TCRdb has only the in-frame clones, and not every one. The table lists some 97,000 clones, about 79% of them singletons. The receptor's source is a woman between 18 and 29 years old in good health and CMV-seronegative. The material sequenced was PBMCs.

The CDR3 sequence is CASSPSTSYEQYF. In DNA, the CDR3 is TGCGCCAGCAGCCCTAGTACTTCCTACGAGCAGTACTTC. The chain recombines TRBV5-1 with TRBJ2-7; D uncertain. The V end lost 4 bases, the J end lost 1 base, and 9 bases lay between the germline ends. CDR3 length: 13 amino acids. Looked up from germline, CDR1 is SGHRS and CDR2 is YFSETQ.